These 2 T cell receptor beta chains were all obtained from the same sample, sequenced in a study of T cell repertoires in cytomegalovirus infection. For these TCRs, the target antigens are not known. A single record per CDR3 protein comes from TCRdb applying MiXCR to the reads. In the table there are 310,000 or so distinct CDR3 sequences, around 25% of which are singletons. The source material was cultured PBMCs, sampled from culture after CMV antigen stimulation. Receptor source: a human donor in good health (CMV status not recorded). Some clones in this sample may be carry-over from other donors' samples.

This chain uses TRBV11-2 with TRBJ2-2; D unresolved. Trimming removed 3 bases at V and 5 bases at J, with 13 bases between. Germline V gene sequence: CDR1 SGHAT, CDR2 FQNNGV. The CDR3 runs 15 residues. CDR3 in amino acids: CASSFYSQGTGELFF. CDR3 coding DNA: TGTGCCAGCAGCTTCTATAGTCAAGGGACCGGGGAGCTGTTTTTT.

This clonotype appeared a few times. The chain is built from TRBV7-6 and TRBJ2-7; the match to TRBD2 covers 7 bases. CDR3 length: 13 amino acids. CDR1 is SGHVS and CDR2 is FNYEAQ in the germline V gene. V lost 1 base, J lost 6 bases, and 3 bases stayed unmatched. The CDR3, as DNA: TGTGCCAGCAGCTTAGGTTCGGGAGGCGAGCAGTACGTC. Translating gives CASSLGSGGEQYV.